The T cell receptor beta chain under discussion was sequenced for a study of cytomegalovirus exposure and HLA in healthy donors. General observations from the study: Looking again later, the authors saw that most CMV-associated TCR beta chains seemed HLA-restricted.

With 60 Vbeta and 13 Jbeta primers, the PCR was carried out. Only in-frame clones appear in the TCRdb table, and some are missing; sequencing was by immunoSEQ multiplex PCR. The sample consists of 110,000 or so clones, around 75% of them appearing once. CDR3 length: 15 residues. Trimming pared 0 bases from V and 7 bases from J, leaving 14 bases between. Per the germline V gene, CDR1 is SGHRS and CDR2 is YFSETQ. Remarks on this clone: What it binds is not known.

This sequence originates from a man between 25 and 39 years old in good health and CMV-seronegative. The chain couples TRBV5-1 to TRBJ2-1; D is perhaps TRBD2 (5 bases). The sequenced sample was PBMCs. CDR3 sequence reads: CASSLGRLEVNEQFF. In DNA form, the CDR3 reads TGCGCCAGCAGCTTGGGGCGGTTGGAGGTAAATGAGCAGTTCTTC. Complete variable domain (other parts from reference TRBV5-1 and TRBJ2-1): KAGVTQTPRYLIKTRGQQVTLSCSPISGHRSVSWYQQTPGQGLQFLFEYFSETQRNKGNFPGRFSGRQFSNSRSEMNVSTLELGDSALYLCASSLGRLEVNEQFFGPGTRLTVL.